This TCR beta chain was captured by sequencing in a study of cytomegalovirus exposure and HLA in healthy donors (dated 2017 in TCRdb). Describing the broader study: According to a later analysis, one platform produced both the 110 or so validation repertoires and the roughly 660 repertoires of the first cohort. The study aimed to test whether signatures of past pathogen exposure could be identified by cataloging public T cell receptors. In addition to the first cohort of 650 to 750 subjects, a separate validation cohort of 120 different subjects was used. To predict cytomegalovirus infection status, the study combined high-throughput TCR immunosequencing, statistical association of individual TCRs with disease status, and machine learning. Overall study outcomes, separate from this receptor: In vitro tests confirmed that a few of the cytomegalovirus-associated TCR beta chains recognize cytomegalovirus antigens. Most TCR sequences were observed very rarely across donors, whereas some public TCRs were present in many individuals. The classifier was reported to diagnose cytomegalovirus status with high specificity and sensitivity in both the original cohort and the validation cohort. In the study, roughly 160 TCR beta chains were listed as associated with cytomegalovirus. A later analysis had no HLA typing for the validation cohort, so co-occurrence there was scored across all 120 repertoires. The authors suggested that the approach could potentially be extended to other disease states and immunological phenotypes. Subsequent analysis determined that TCRs grouped into clusters in the first cohort also showed a tendency toward co-occurrence across the 120 validation repertoires, and about 94% of cluster scores exceeded 0.

Comment on this clone: Its target antigen remains unknown. Base qualities are not at hand, and no much larger clone is one base apart.

Donors formed part of the validation cohort, which comprised about 130 subjects and was distinct from the first cohort of 666 subjects. Inclusive of the bounding cysteine and phenylalanine, the CDR3 is 16 residues long. The kept DNA is CDR3 alone, 48 bases in frame from the first base. Here V drops 4 bases and J drops 3 bases, and the junction holds 10 bases not matched to any gene. CDR1 and CDR2 are read off the germline V gene as SGHRS and YFSETQ. Libraries were constructed by the immunoSEQ multiplex PCR assay. The paper's data handling went like this. To diagnose cytomegalovirus status from the catalog of TCR beta chain sequences, a statistical classification framework was built. TCRdb carries this immuneACCESS record with in-frame sequences only. Its versions omit some clonotypes, under half of them owing to an unresolved V gene in the studies checked, with the rest unexplained. From that table come the V and J calls and clone size; the DNA was used to work out D and trimming. The sample table contains roughly 240,000 clones; only one count was recorded for approximately 87% of them. The biggest ten clones account for 2.5% to 3% of the sample.

The sequencing sample was made of PBMCs. This TCR derives from a man younger than 30 in good health and CMV-seronegative. The V and J segments used are TRBV5-1 and TRBJ2-7; the central 10 bases match TRBD1. This receptor carries the CDR3 CASSALAGQGDYEQYF. The bases read TGCGCCAGCAGCGCGCTTGCTGGACAGGGGGACTACGAGCAGTACTTC.